This TCR beta chain was obtained from a study of T cell responses to AZD1222 COVID-19 vaccine. Study background: Analysis merged second doses at about 4 or about 12 weeks. Study-wide findings and caveats: Seropositive at baseline were only five or six AZD1222 recipients. An increase in Spike-specific TCR breadth and depth was observed after two AZD1222 doses.

Per the germline V gene, CDR1 is GTSNPN and CDR2 is SVGIG (reference sequence). The CDR3 length is 15 residues. V gave up 5 bases and J gave up 5 bases; unmatched junction bases: 13. Here immunoSEQ multiplex PCR was the method, and the copy in TCRdb shows in-frame clones only, minus some. The data contain more than 95,000 clones, approximately 88% of them seen just once; the ten biggest clones take up around 9%. This clone was observed a single time. Its antigen remains unidentified. The sequence derives from an adult in good health. The chain links TRBV30 to TRBJ2-7, with TRBD1 matching over 9 bases. The sequenced sample was peripheral blood, obtained on day 0 of AZD1222 vaccination. CDR3 region: CAWAPPRDRVNEQYF. DNA for the CDR3: TGTGCCTGGGCCCCCCCCCGGGACAGGGTGAACGAGCAGTACTTC.